Listed below are T cell receptor beta chains from one sample, sequenced in a study of shared T cell receptors in the human thymus. Using immunoSEQ multiplex PCR, the repertoire was profiled, and TCRdb retains in-frame clones only, with some absent. Altogether 600,000 or so clones are present, 80% to 90% being singletons, with the ten largest covering approximately 0.0097%. In addition, the sample was reused for a study of human thymus T cells.

The sample was thymocytes. Receptor source: a boy under two years old with a congenital heart defect. Each CDR3 is given with its conserved first and last residue. Each record gives: J gene, clone size, V gene, D gene, CDR3 protein, CDR3 DNA. The D gene is left open where the match is weak. Not all rows give a size; the values are once, few, many and, for expanded clones, a class.

TRBJ2-6 | . | TRBV6-4 | . | CASSPTHSGANVLTF | TGTGCCAGCAGTCCAACTCACTCTGGGGCCAACGTCCTGACTTTC
TRBJ2-1 | once | TRBV28 | TRBD2 | CASSLTMGLAQSSYNEQFF | TGTGCCAGCAGTCTAACAATGGGACTAGCCCAGAGCTCCTACAATGAGCAGTTCTTC
TRBJ2-1 | . | TRBV18 | TRBD1 | CASSPPYDPTGGSSYNEQFF | TGTGCCAGCTCACCACCATACGATCCGACAGGGGGTTCCTCCTACAATGAGCAGTTCTTC
TRBJ1-6 | . | TRBV7-9 | . | CASSVQWPGPIFSPLHF | TGTGCCAGCAGCGTTCAGTGGCCAGGGCCTATTTTTTCACCCCTCCACTTT
TRBJ1-1 | . | TRBV6-5 | . | CASRYREGGTEAFF | TGTGCCAGCAGGTACAGGGAGGGGGGCACTGAAGCTTTCTTT
TRBJ1-5 | . | TRBV6-1 | . | CASGRYQPQHF | TGTGCCAGCGGCAGATATCAGCCCCAGCATTTT
TRBJ2-7 | few | TRBV4-3 | . | CASSQDVGSYEQYF | TGCGCCAGCAGCCAAGATGTCGGGTCCTACGAGCAGTACTTC
TRBJ2-5 | . | TRBV5-4 | . | CASSRTKETQYF | TGTGCCAGCAGCCGGACTAAAGAGACCCAGTACTTC
TRBJ2-7 | . | TRBV7-8 | TRBD1 | CASSLDGPQGDWEQYF | TGTGCCAGCAGCTTGGATGGACCACAGGGGGATTGGGAGCAGTACTTC
TRBJ2-1 | . | TRBV4-1 | TRBD2 | CASSQDGTSGGAELNEQFF | TGCGCCAGCAGCCAAGATGGGACTAGCGGGGGGGCCGAGCTGAATGAGCAGTTCTTC
TRBJ2-7 | . | TRBV5-4 | TRBD2 | CASSLPPLLAGVGTYEQYF | TGTGCCAGCAGCCTGCCCCCACTACTAGCGGGAGTCGGAACCTACGAGCAGTACTTC
TRBJ1-2 | . | TRBV7-8 | TRBD1 | CASSTADRDHYGYTF | TGTGCCAGCAGCACCGCTGACAGGGATCACTATGGCTACACCTTC
TRBJ2-6 | once | TRBV28 | . | CASSQRLRSGVLTF | TGTGCTTCGTCCCAGCGGCTCCGTTCCGGGGTCCTGACTTTC